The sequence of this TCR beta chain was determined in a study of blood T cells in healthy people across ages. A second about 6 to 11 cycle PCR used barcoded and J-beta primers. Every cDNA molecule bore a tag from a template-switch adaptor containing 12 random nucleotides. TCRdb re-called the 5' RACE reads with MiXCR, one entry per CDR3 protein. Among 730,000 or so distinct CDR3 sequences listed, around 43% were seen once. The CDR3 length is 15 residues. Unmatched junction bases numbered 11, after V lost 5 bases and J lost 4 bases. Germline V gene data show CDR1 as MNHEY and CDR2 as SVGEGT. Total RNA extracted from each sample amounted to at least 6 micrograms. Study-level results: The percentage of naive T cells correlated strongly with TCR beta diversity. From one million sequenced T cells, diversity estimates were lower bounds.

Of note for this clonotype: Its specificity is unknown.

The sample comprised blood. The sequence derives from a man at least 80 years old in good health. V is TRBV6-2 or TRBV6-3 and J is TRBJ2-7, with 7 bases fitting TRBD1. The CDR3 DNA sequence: TGTGCCAGCAGTGATCCACGACAGGGAGAGTACGAGCAGTACTTC. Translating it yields CASSDPRQGEYEQYF.